This TCR beta chain was observed in a study of blood T cell repertoires in COVID-19. Overall study: PBMCs, B-cell-depleted T cells, or T cells were the source of the cDNA or gDNA that made up the material.

Source study methods: Reference gene primer amplification gave nucleated cell count estimates. Clones were read by immunoSEQ multiplex PCR, and TCRdb kept only the in-frame ones, dropping some. For V, J and clone size, that table is used; D and trimming come from the DNA. The sample shows roughly 230,000 clones, about 90% of them seen only once. From germline, CDR1 is MNHNS and CDR2 SASEGT. The ends were cut back, 0 bases at V and 5 bases at J, with 7 bases in the middle. The CDR3 runs to 13 residues. A word on this clone: Distinct nucleotide sequences in the sample also encode this CDR3.

The TCR was taken from an older woman with COVID-19, enrolled during active disease. Sample: peripheral blood. V is TRBV6-1 and J is TRBJ1-1, with a tentative D call TRBD1 (5 bases). CDR3: CASSEARGTEAFF. In DNA form, the CDR3 reads TGTGCCAGCAGTGAAGCTAGGGGAACTGAAGCTTTCTTT.